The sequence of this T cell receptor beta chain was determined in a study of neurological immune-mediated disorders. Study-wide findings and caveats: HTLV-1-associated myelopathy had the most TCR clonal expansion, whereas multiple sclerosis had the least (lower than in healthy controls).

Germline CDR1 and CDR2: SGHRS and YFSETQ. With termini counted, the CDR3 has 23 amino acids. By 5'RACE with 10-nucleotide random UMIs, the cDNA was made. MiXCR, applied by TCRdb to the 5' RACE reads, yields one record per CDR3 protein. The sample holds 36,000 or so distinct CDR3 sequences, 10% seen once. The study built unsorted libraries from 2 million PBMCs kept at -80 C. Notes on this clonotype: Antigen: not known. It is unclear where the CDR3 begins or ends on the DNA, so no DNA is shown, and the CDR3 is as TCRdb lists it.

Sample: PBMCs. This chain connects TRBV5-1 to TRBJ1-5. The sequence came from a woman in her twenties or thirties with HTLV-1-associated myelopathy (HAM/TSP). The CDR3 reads CASSFYICSARGSSQNSNQPQHF.